Below, one T cell receptor (beta chain) is given with its context. After removal of 4 bases from V and 1 base from J, the junction contained 8 bases not matched to a gene. Germline CDR1 and CDR2: LNHDA and SQIVND (reference sequence). The length of the CDR3 is 16 residues. This record comes from a study of T cell changes during pregnancy in multiple sclerosis. This table comes from immunoSEQ multiplex PCR, and its TCRdb copy is limited to in-frame clones, with some not included. The repertoire holds around 95,000 clones, with about 90% as singletons. The chain combines TRBV19 with TRBJ1-1; 8 nucleotides line up with TRBD1. The material was peripheral blood, obtained after pregnancy. The TCR sequence derives from a female donor in good health, enrolled as a control in a pregnancy study. For the CDR3, the DNA is TGTGCCAGTAGTACCTCCCGACAGGGGACGAACACTGAAGCTTTCTTT. Translated, it gives CASSTSRQGTNTEAFF.